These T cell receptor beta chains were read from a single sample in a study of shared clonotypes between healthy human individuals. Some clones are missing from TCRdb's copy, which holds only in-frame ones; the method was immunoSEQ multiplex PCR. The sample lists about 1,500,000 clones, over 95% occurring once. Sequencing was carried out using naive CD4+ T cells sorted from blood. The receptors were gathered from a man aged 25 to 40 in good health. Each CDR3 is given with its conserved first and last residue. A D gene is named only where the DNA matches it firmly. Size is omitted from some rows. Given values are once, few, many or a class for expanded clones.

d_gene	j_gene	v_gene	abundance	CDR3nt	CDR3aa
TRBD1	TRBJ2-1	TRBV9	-	TGTGCCAGCAGCGTAGTCGGGACAGGGGTCAATGAGCAGTTCTTC	CASSVVGTGVNEQFF
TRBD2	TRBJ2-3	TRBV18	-	TGTGCCAGCTCACCGACTAGCGGTAGCACAGATACGCAGTATTTT	CASSPTSGSTDTQYF
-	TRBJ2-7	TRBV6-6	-	TGTGCCAGCAGTTACTCACAGGCATTCTACGAGCAGTACTTC	CASSYSQAFYEQYF
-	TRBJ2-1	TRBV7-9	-	TGTGCCAGCAGCCCGCGGATTGGCTCGTCAGAGTACAATGAGCAGTTCTTC	CASSPRIGSSEYNEQFF
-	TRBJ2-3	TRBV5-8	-	TGTGCCAGCAGCTTGATGTTGAAGGACACAGATACGCAGTATTTT	CASSLMLKDTDTQYF
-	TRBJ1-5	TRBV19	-	TGTGCCAGTAGTATAGTAGGGGTCCCTCGCGGCAATCAGCCCCAGCATTTT	CASSIVGVPRGNQPQHF
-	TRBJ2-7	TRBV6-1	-	TGTGCCAGCAGCCGGACAGCCACCTCCTACGAGCAGTACTTC	CASSRTATSYEQYF
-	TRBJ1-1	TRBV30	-	TGTGCCTGGAGTCCTAGCGGGAGAGAAGCTTTCTTT	CAWSPSGREAFF
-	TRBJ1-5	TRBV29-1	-	TGCAGCGTATCCATGGCGGAGGGCAATCAGCCCCAGCATTTT	CSVSMAEGNQPQHF
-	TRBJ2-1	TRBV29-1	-	TGCAGCGTTGCAGCCACAGGTCCTTACAATGAGCAGTTCTTC	CSVAATGPYNEQFF
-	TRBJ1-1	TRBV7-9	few	TGTGCCAGCAGCTTAGTGCCGGATCGGAACACTGAAGCTTTCTTT	CASSLVPDRNTEAFF
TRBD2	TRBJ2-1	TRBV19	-	TGTGCCAGTACCACTAGCGGGGGAGTCAATGAGCAGTTCTTC	CASTTSGGVNEQFF
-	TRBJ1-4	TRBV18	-	TGTGCCAGCTCGGGCGGAGCAACTAATGAAAAACTGTTTTTT	CASSGGATNEKLFF
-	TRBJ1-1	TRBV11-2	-	TGTGCCAGCATTTTAGCCCCTCTCCTGAACACTGAAGCTTTCTTT	CASILAPLLNTEAFF
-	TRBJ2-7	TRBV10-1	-	TGCGCCAGCAGTGAGTCTAGTCAAAGAGTCGGGGAGCAGTACTTC	CASSESSQRVGEQYF
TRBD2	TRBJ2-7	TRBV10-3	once	TGTGCCATCAGTCCTCTAGCGGGAGGGGTCGAGCAGTACTTC	CAISPLAGGVEQYF
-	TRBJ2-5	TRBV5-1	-	TGCGCCAGCAGCTCCCGACTACCAGGGGAGGAGCAAGAGACCCAGTACTTC	CASSSRLPGEEQETQYF
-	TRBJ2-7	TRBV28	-	TGTGCCAGCAGTTTCTCGGGGGCGGTTTTCGAGCAGTACTTC	CASSFSGAVFEQYF
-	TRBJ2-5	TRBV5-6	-	TGTGCCAGCAGCGGACTTTTAGGTACCCAGTACTTC	CASSGLLGTQYF
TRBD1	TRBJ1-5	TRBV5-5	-	TGTGCCAGCAGCTTGGTGGGACAGGGGGCTCAGCCCCAGCATTTT	CASSLVGQGAQPQHF
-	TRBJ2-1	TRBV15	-	TGTGCCACCAGCAGAGACCAGGGCTATGAGCAGTTCTTC	CATSRDQGYEQFF
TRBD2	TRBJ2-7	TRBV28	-	TGTGCCAGCAGTTCCCCCGGCGGGTCTAGCGGGACTAAGCCCTACGAGCAGTACTTC	CASSSPGGSSGTKPYEQYF
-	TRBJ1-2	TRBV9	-	TGTGCCAGCAGCCCGGGACACCCGACGTATGGCTACACCTTC	CASSPGHPTYGYTF
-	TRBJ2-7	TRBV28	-	TGTGCCAGCGCTGCTAGATCCTACGAGCAGTACTTC	CASAARSYEQYF
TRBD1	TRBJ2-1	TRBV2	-	TGTGCCAGCAGTGGGTCAGGGGGCTCCTACAATGAGCAGTTCTTC	CASSGSGGSYNEQFF
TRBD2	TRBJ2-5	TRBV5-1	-	TGCGCCAGCAGCTTGGGACTAGCAGAGACCCAGTACTTC	CASSLGLAETQYF
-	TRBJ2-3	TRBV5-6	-	TGTGCCAGCAGCCTTCAGCGCACAGATACGCAGTATTTT	CASSLQRTDTQYF
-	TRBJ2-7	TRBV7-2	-	TGTGCCAGCAGCTTAGGTGTTCCGACGCTGGCCTACGAGCAGTACTTC	CASSLGVPTLAYEQYF
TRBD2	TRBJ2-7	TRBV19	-	TGTGCCAGTAGTGCCAACCCTAGCGGTTACGAGCAGTACTTC	CASSANPSGYEQYF
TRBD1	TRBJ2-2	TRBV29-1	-	TGCAGCGTTCTTCGGGACAGGGGTCCCGGGGAGCTGTTTTTT	CSVLRDRGPGELFF
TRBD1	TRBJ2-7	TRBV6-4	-	TGTGCCAGCAGTGAGCCGACAGGGTTCTACGAGCAGTACTTC	CASSEPTGFYEQYF
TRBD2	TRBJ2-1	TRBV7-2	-	TGTGCCAGCAGCACTCTAGCGGGAGGGCGGAATGAGCAGTTCTTC	CASSTLAGGRNEQFF
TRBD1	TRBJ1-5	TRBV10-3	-	TGTGCCATCAGTACAGGGGTAGGCAATCAGCCCCAGCATTTT	CAISTGVGNQPQHF
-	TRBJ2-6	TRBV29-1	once	TGCAGCGCCCGACAGGCAGACTCTGGGGCCAACGTCCTGACTTTC	CSARQADSGANVLTF
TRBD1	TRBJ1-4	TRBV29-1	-	TGCAGCGTTCGGGGACAGCTTAATGAAAAACTGTTTTTT	CSVRGQLNEKLFF
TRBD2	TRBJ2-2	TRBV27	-	TGTGCCAGCAGGAGAGCGGGAGGTACGGGCGGGGAGCTGTTTTTT	CASRRAGGTGGELFF
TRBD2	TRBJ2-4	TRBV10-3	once	TGTGCCATCGGGACTAGCGGGTTCATTCAGTACTTC	CAIGTSGFIQYF
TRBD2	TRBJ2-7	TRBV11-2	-	TGTGCCAGCAGCTTAGTCCCAGCACTAGCGTTCACCTACGAGCAGTACTTC	CASSLVPALAFTYEQYF